The clone carrying this T cell receptor (beta chain) was counted only a few times. The antigen is not known. This entry comes from a study of cytomegalovirus exposure and HLA in healthy donors. Study observations and caveats: Associated with cytomegalovirus, according to the listing, were around 160 TCR beta chains.

The germline CDR1 and CDR2 sequences are LNHDA and SQIVND (reference sequence). The CDR3 length is 21 residues. J lost 4 bases, V lost 6 bases, and 22 bases had no gene match. Generated by immunoSEQ multiplex PCR, the TCRdb table keeps only in-frame clones and is missing some. The repertoire holds over 60,000 clones, roughly 95% seen once, with 4.5% in the top ten. V and J are TRBV19 and TRBJ2-1; 12 bases are a match to TRBD2. Sequencing was carried out using PBMCs. This receptor was taken from a woman aged 18 to 35 in good health and CMV-seropositive. CDR3 bases: TGTGCCAGTAGCATGAGTAAGCGGTCTAGCGGGAGGGCGTCGGGGTACAATGAGCAGTTCTTC. Its translation is CASSMSKRSSGRASGYNEQFF. The variable domain in full, with the rest retrieved from reference TRBV19 and TRBJ2-1, is DGGITQSPKYLFRKEGQNVTLSCEQNLNHDAMYWYRQDPGQGLRLIYYSQIVNDFQKGDIAEGYSVSREKKESFPLTVTSAQKNPTAFYLCASSMSKRSSGRASGYNEQFFGPGTRLTVL.